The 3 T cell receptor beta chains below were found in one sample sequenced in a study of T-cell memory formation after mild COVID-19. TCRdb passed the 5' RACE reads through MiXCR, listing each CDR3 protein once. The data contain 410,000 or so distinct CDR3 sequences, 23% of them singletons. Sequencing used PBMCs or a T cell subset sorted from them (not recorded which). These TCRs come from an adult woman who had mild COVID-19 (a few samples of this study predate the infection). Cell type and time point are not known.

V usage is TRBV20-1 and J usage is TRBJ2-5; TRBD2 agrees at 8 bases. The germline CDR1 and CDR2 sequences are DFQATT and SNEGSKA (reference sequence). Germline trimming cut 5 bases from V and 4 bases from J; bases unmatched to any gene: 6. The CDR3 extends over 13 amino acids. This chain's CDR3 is CSARSLAGETQYF. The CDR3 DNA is TGCAGTGCTCGATCCCTAGCGGGAGAGACCCAGTACTTC.

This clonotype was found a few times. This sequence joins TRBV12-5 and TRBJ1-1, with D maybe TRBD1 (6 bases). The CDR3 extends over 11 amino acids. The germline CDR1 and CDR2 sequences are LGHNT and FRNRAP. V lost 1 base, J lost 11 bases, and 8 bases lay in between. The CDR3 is CASGLAGVAFF. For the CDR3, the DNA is TGTGCTAGTGGTTTGGCAGGGGTTGCTTTCTTT.

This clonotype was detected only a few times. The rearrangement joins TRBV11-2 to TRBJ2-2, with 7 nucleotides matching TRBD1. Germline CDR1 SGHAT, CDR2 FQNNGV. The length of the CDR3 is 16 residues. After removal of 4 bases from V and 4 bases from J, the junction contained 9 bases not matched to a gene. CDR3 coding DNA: TGTGCCAGCAGCTCCACGGGACAGATAATCACCGGGGAGCTGTTTTTT. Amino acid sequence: CASSSTGQIITGELFF.